This T cell receptor beta chain was profiled in a study of tumor-infiltrating lymphocytes in localized non-small cell lung cancer. About the research overall: Some samples were collected after neoadjuvant chemotherapy; smokers, never-smokers and several histologies were included. Findings of the study overall: Different pieces of the same tissue went to different assays, confounding technical variation with intratumor heterogeneity.

The table lists this clone with a count of one. The antigen remains undetermined. Sequencing was performed with immunoSEQ multiplex PCR; in TCRdb, only in-frame clones are kept and a portion is missing. Here the sample spans under 25,000 clones, around 64% being singletons. This CDR3 has 14 residues. The V end lost 0 bases, the J end lost 5 bases, and 10 bases lay between the germline ends. Germline V gives CDR1 SGDLS, CDR2 YYNGEE. The sequenced sample was lung tumor tissue. The V and J genes are TRBV9 and TRBJ2-3; a weak D match, TRBD1 (6 bases). This receptor was identified in a human donor with non-small cell lung cancer. The CDR3 here is CASSVARTEDTQYF. CDR3 nucleotides: TGTGCCAGCAGCGTAGCCCGGACAGAAGATACGCAGTATTTT.